The rows below give T cell receptor beta chains drawn from one sample of a study of T cell repertoires in cytomegalovirus infection. In TCRdb, the reads were re-called with MiXCR into one record per CDR3 protein. This repertoire shows about 920,000 distinct CDR3 sequences, roughly 30% found once; its top ten account for roughly 13%. For these receptors, no antigen is known. The sequenced sample was cultured CD8+ T cells from PBMCs, obtained from culture after CMV antigen stimulation. These receptors all come from a human donor in good health (CMV status not recorded). Some clones in this sample may be carry-over from other donors' samples. Each CDR3 is given with its conserved first and last residue. D genes are given only for firm matches. Clone sizes are given selectively: once, few, many, or a class where the clone is expanded.

>TRBV7-9|.|.|TRBJ1-5
TGTGCCAGCAGCTTCGACAGTTCGGGGCAGCCCCAGCATTTT
CASSFDSSGQPQHF
>TRBV7-9|.|.|TRBJ2-1
TGTGCCAGCAGCTTAGCCGGGACGGTGAGGAATGAGCAGTTCTTC
CASSLAGTVRNEQFF
>TRBV12-3/TRBV12-4|.|few|TRBJ2-5
TGTGCCAGCAGTTTTTGGCCGGCTACCCAGGAGACCCAGTACTTC
CASSFWPATQETQYF
>TRBV6-5|TRBD1|.|TRBJ2-5
TGTGCCAGCAGCCAACAGGGGCCTCGAGAGACCCAGTACTTC
CASSQQGPRETQYF
>TRBV20-1|.|.|TRBJ1-6
TGCAGTGCTAGCAACCCAGGTGATAATTCACCCCTCCACTTT
CSASNPGDNSPLHF
>TRBV6-5|.|.|TRBJ2-6
TGTGCCAGCAGTTACTCGATAGTATTAGCTTCTGGGGCCAACGTCCTGACTTTC
CASSYSIVLASGANVLTF
>TRBV6-5|TRBD1|.|TRBJ2-2
TGTGCCAGCAGCATGCAGGGGGCTGCGGACACCGGGGAGCTGTTTTTT
CASSMQGAADTGELFF
>TRBV12-3/TRBV12-4|.|.|TRBJ1-2
TGTGCCAGCAGACAACCCTTTACGGGGCAGGGAGGTGGCTACACCTTC
CASRQPFTGQGGGYTF
>TRBV5-4|.|.|TRBJ1-2
TGTGCCAGCAGCGCGTGGGGGGTAACCTATGGCTACACCTTC
CASSAWGVTYGYTF
>TRBV7-2|.|many|TRBJ2-1
TGTGCCAGCAGCTTGTTTCCAGGGGGGTCGTATGAGCAGTTCTTC
CASSLFPGGSYEQFF
>TRBV7-9|.|few|TRBJ1-1
TGTGCCAGCAGCCTCGGGACCCGGTGTTTCTTT
CASSLGTRCFF
>TRBV19|.|few|TRBJ1-5
TGTGCCAGTAGTATGGTGGACCACAATCAGCCCCAGCATTTT
CASSMVDHNQPQHF
>TRBV7-6|.|few|TRBJ1-2
TGTGCCAGCAGCCCTCGACGGAAGATTTCTAACTATGGCTACACCTTC
CASSPRRKISNYGYTF
>TRBV7-6|.|many|TRBJ2-1
TGTGCCAGCAGCTCCCTCGCGGGTTCTTCTTACAATGAGCAGTTCTTC
CASSSLAGSSYNEQFF
>TRBV5-3|.|.|TRBJ1-1
TGTGCCAGCAGCTTGGACCAGGGCGATTATACTGAAGCTTTCTTT
CASSLDQGDYTEAFF
>TRBV19|.|.|TRBJ2-2
TGTGCCAGTAGTATAGTCGGGGGCACCGGGGAGCTGTTTTTT
CASSIVGGTGELFF
>TRBV7-6|TRBD2|few|TRBJ2-1
TGTGCCAGCAGCTTTAGCGGGGAGGTTTGGAATGAGCAGTTCTTC
CASSFSGEVWNEQFF
>TRBV12-3/TRBV12-4|.|.|TRBJ2-3
TGTGCCAGCAGGTTTGAGGACACAGATACGCAGTATTTT
CASRFEDTDTQYF
>TRBV4-1|.|few|TRBJ2-1
TGCGCCAGCAGCCAAGAGGTAGGGGGGTTCGCCTACAATGAGCAGTTCTTC
CASSQEVGGFAYNEQFF
>TRBV12-3/TRBV12-4|TRBD1|.|TRBJ1-6
TGTGCCAGCAGCCCGGGACAGCCTCCCGCACCCCTCCACTTT
CASSPGQPPAPLHF
>TRBV12-3/TRBV12-4|.|.|TRBJ2-7
TGTGCCAGCAGTTTAGGGCAGGGGGGTTACGAGCTGTACTTC
CASSLGQGGYELYF
>TRBV6-4|.|.|TRBJ2-1
TGTGCCAGCAGCGCAGACCTCTCCTACAATGAGCAGTTCTTC
CASSADLSYNEQFF
>TRBV14|.|few|TRBJ1-3
TGTGCCAGCAGCCAATCGACAGGACTAAACTCTGGAAACACCATATATTTT
CASSQSTGLNSGNTIYF
>TRBV7-6|.|.|TRBJ2-2
TGTGCCAGCAGTTTCGGACCAGGGGAGACCGGGGAGCTGTTTTTT
CASSFGPGETGELFF
>TRBV4-3|.|few|TRBJ1-2
TGCGCCAGCAGCCAAGCCTTCATCGGGGGTGGAGGCTACACCTTC
CASSQAFIGGGGYTF
>TRBV7-9|.|.|TRBJ2-2
TGTGCCAGCGAAGTTTGGCTTGGGGCCGGGGAGCTGTTTTTT
CASEVWLGAGELFF
>TRBV3-1|.|.|TRBJ2-3
TGTGCCAGCAGCCAAGTTCGTCAGGGGGGGACAGATACGCAGTATTTT
CASSQVRQGGTDTQYF
>TRBV6-1|.|.|TRBJ1-6
TGTGCCAGCAGACCAACTTCAGGGTCGGATAATTCACCCCTCCACTTT
CASRPTSGSDNSPLHF
>TRBV2|TRBD2|.|TRBJ2-3
TGTGCCAGCAGTTCCCGAGGACTAGCGGGGTCCACAGATACGCAGTATTTT
CASSSRGLAGSTDTQYF
>TRBV7-6|.|many|TRBJ2-1
TGTGCCAGCAGCCTCTTTGAAGCCGCTAACTCCTACAATGAGCAGTTCTTC
CASSLFEAANSYNEQFF
>TRBV20-1|.|once|TRBJ2-2
TGCAGTGGGATGGGAACGCCACCAACGAACACCGGGGAGCTGTTTTTT
CSGMGTPPTNTGELFF
>TRBV11-2|.|.|TRBJ2-7
TGTGCCAGCAGCTTAAAGAGCAACGAGCAGTACTTC
CASSLKSNEQYF
>TRBV29-1|.|.|TRBJ2-6
TGCAGCGTTGAGGTGAGGGGACCCCCGACCTCTGGGGCCAACGTCCTGACTTTC
CSVEVRGPPTSGANVLTF
>TRBV5-6|.|.|TRBJ2-3
TGTGCCAGCAGCCCGAAACCGGGGGATACGCAGTATTTT
CASSPKPGDTQYF
>TRBV15|.|few|TRBJ2-4
TGTGCCACCAGCAGAGATGGGGACATAGCCAAAAACATTCAGTACTTC
CATSRDGDIAKNIQYF
>TRBV7-6|.|few|TRBJ1-4
TGTGCTAGCAGCAACGGAGGTGCTGAAAAACTGTTTTTT
CASSNGGAEKLFF
>TRBV12-3/TRBV12-4|TRBD2|.|TRBJ2-3
TGTGCCAGCATTAGGCGGGGGAGCACAGATACGCAGTATTTT
CASIRRGSTDTQYF
>TRBV2|.|.|TRBJ1-1
TGTGCCAGCAGTACGGGGCCCCCGGGCACTGAAGCTTTCTTT
CASSTGPPGTEAFF
>TRBV7-8|.|many|TRBJ2-3
TGTGCCAGCAGCCCTGCGGGTATTAGTACAGATACGCAGTATTTT
CASSPAGISTDTQYF
>TRBV6-2/TRBV6-3|TRBD1|few|TRBJ1-5
TGTGCCAGCAGTTACTCGAGGAACGGGACAGGGATGGGCTATAGCAATCAGCCCCAGCATTTT
CASSYSRNGTGMGYSNQPQHF
>TRBV7-9|.|.|TRBJ1-3
TGTGCCAGCAGCTTCCTCGCCGAAGGCTCTGGAAACACCATATATTTT
CASSFLAEGSGNTIYF
>TRBV2|TRBD1|.|TRBJ2-7
TGTGCCAGCAGCGAATCGCTAGAGACAGGGGGCTACGAGCAGTACTTC
CASSESLETGGYEQYF
>TRBV19|.|.|TRBJ2-5
TGTGCCAGTAGTAGGGGACCCCCCTGGGAAGAGACCCAGTACTTC
CASSRGPPWEETQYF
>TRBV5-1|.|.|TRBJ2-7
TGCGCCAGCAGCTTGTCAGAGGGACCCGCCTACGAGCAGTACTTC
CASSLSEGPAYEQYF
>TRBV28|.|.|TRBJ1-2
TGTGCCGCGGAATTGGGGGGGCGACCCGGCTACACCTTC
CAAELGGRPGYTF
>TRBV7-9|TRBD1|few|TRBJ2-6
TGTGCCAGCAGCCGACAGGGATCAGGGGCCAACGTCCTGACTTTC
CASSRQGSGANVLTF
>TRBV7-9|TRBD1|.|TRBJ2-7
TGTGCCAGCAGACCGGGACAGTCGACCTACGAGCAGTACTTC
CASRPGQSTYEQYF
>TRBV20-1|.|few|TRBJ1-5
TGCAGTGCGGCGAGTAGGGGGACCACTCAGCCCCAGCATTTT
CSAASRGTTQPQHF
>TRBV11-2|.|many|TRBJ2-1
TGTGCCAGCAGCTTGGGGGACTCCTACAATGAGCAGTTCTTC
CASSLGDSYNEQFF